These 3 T cell receptor beta chains were sequenced from one sample in a study of Ad26.COV2.S vaccination and SARS-CoV-2 variants. The treatment: some 19 received Ad26.COV2.S at low or high dose, single or two shots; roughly five received placebo; per-sample allocation not given. Repertoires come from day 63 after the first vaccine or placebo injection. TCRdb's table, derived via immunoSEQ multiplex PCR, lists solely in-frame clones and lacks some. The sample lists 200,000 to 300,000 clones; roughly 85% were seen once. The sequenced sample was peripheral blood, obtained in a trial of Ad26.COV2.S vaccine versus placebo. The receptor set was obtained from a person aged 18-60 years who received the Ad26.COV2.S COVID-19 vaccine or a placebo.

This chain uses TRBV5-1 with TRBJ1-1; no firm D call. V lost 4 bases, J lost 2 bases, and 9 bases lay in between. The CDR3 is 13 amino acids. The germline gives CDR1 SGHRS, CDR2 YFSETQ. This CDR3 reads CASSPERNTEAFF. The CDR3 DNA reads as TGCGCCAGCAGCCCCGAACGCAACACTGAAGCTTTCTTT.

This rearrangement joins TRBV30 to TRBJ1-1; D may be TRBD1 (6 bases). Germline V gene lookup returns CDR1 GTSNPN and CDR2 SVGIG (reference sequence). The V end lost 3 bases, the J end lost 5 bases, and 13 bases lay between the germline ends. This CDR3 is 13 amino acids long. The CDR3 region is CAWRAQGWTEAFF. The CDR3 DNA sequence: TGTGCCTGGAGGGCACAGGGATGGACTGAAGCTTTCTTT.

The gene calls are TRBV6-5 and TRBJ2-1; 8 bases align to TRBD1. Germline V gene data show CDR1 as MNHEY and CDR2 as SVGAGI. The V segment lost 6 bases and the J segment 8 bases; nucleotides outside the gene matches: 9. The CDR3 is 14 amino acids. CDR3 amino acids: CASRWTGIGYEQFF. The CDR3 DNA sequence: TGTGCCAGCAGATGGACAGGGATCGGGTATGAGCAGTTCTTC.